Listed below are T cell receptor beta chains from one sample, sequenced in a study of T cell responses to AZD1222 COVID-19 vaccine. The assay was immunoSEQ multiplex PCR, and TCRdb's table has in-frame clones only and misses some. Here the sample spans nearly 100,000 clones, 70% to 90% being singletons. The starting material was peripheral blood, obtained on day 0 of AZD1222 vaccination. These TCRs come from an adult in good health. CDR3s include the opening cysteine and the closing phenylalanine or tryptophan. Each record gives: CDR3 length, clone size, D gene, V gene, J gene, CDR3 DNA, CDR3 protein. D genes are given only for firm matches. The listing skips clone size in some rows; elsewhere it reads once, few, many or a size class.

>11|few|NA|TRBV20-1|TRBJ1-2
TGCAGTGCTACGATAATCTATGGCTACACCTTC
CSATIIYGYTF
>14|NA|NA|TRBV30|TRBJ1-5
TGTGCCTGGAGTGTTCAGGGGATGAATCAGCCCCAGCATTTT
CAWSVQGMNQPQHF
>13|NA|NA|TRBV5-6|TRBJ1-1
TGTGCCAGCAGGTTCGAAGGGTTCACTGAAGCTTTCTTT
CASRFEGFTEAFF
>15|NA|NA|TRBV7-3|TRBJ2-5
TGTGCCAGCAGCCTAGGGGCGGGACCGAAAGAGACCCAGTACTTC
CASSLGAGPKETQYF
>15|NA|TRBD1|TRBV7-2|TRBJ1-4
TGTGCCAGCAGCTTGGCTGGGACAGCTAATGAAAAACTGTTTTTT
CASSLAGTANEKLFF
>15|NA|TRBD1|TRBV5-1|TRBJ1-4
TGCGCCAGCAGCTTGGGGGACAGGGGGATTAAAAAACTGTTTTTT
CASSLGDRGIKKLFF
>14|NA|TRBD1|TRBV19|TRBJ2-2
TGTGCCAGTAGCGGACAGGGTGGCACCGGGGAGCTGTTTTTT
CASSGQGGTGELFF
>16|once|TRBD1|TRBV19|TRBJ1-3
TGTGCCAGTTATCCCGCCAAGACAGGGTCCGGAAACACCATATATTTT
CASYPAKTGSGNTIYF
>13|NA|NA|TRBV6-5|TRBJ2-1
TGTGCCAGCAGTTACCGCATTTACAATGAGCAGTTCTTC
CASSYRIYNEQFF
>14|NA|NA|TRBV23-1|TRBJ1-1
TGCGCCAGCGGGGCCAGGGGTGGGAACACTGAAGCTTTCTTT
CASGARGGNTEAFF
>16|NA|TRBD1|TRBV10-2|TRBJ1-1
TGCGCCAGCACCGGGACCCCGGGACAGATGAACACTGAAGCTTTCTTT
CASTGTPGQMNTEAFF
>15|few|TRBD1|TRBV7-6|TRBJ2-5
TGTGCCAGCAGCTATGGGACAGGGACGTCGGAGACCCAGTACTTC
CASSYGTGTSETQYF
>16|once|TRBD1|TRBV2|TRBJ1-6
TGTGCCAGCAGGACGGGACAGTTGATCTATAATTCACCCCTCCACTTT
CASRTGQLIYNSPLHF
>13|NA|NA|TRBV12-3/TRBV12-4|TRBJ1-6
TGTGCCAGCAGTTTAAGGGGGAACTCACCCCTCCACTTT
CASSLRGNSPLHF
>17|NA|TRBD2|TRBV19|TRBJ2-2
TGTGCCAGTACCCTGGGTAGCGGGGGGCAGAACACCGGGGAGCTGTTTTTT
CASTLGSGGQNTGELFF
>14|once|NA|TRBV2|TRBJ1-5
TGTGCCAGCAGGGGGCTTAGGAGCAATCAGCCCCAGCATTTT
CASRGLRSNQPQHF
>17|NA|NA|TRBV28|TRBJ1-2
TGTGCCAGCAGTTGGGTGTCGGGTACGGGGGCCCAAGGTGGCTACACCTTC
CASSWVSGTGAQGGYTF
>13|NA|TRBD2|TRBV2|TRBJ2-7
TGTGCCAGCTTAGCGGGGGGGCCCGGCGAGCAGTACTTC
CASLAGGPGEQYF
>12|NA|NA|TRBV15|TRBJ1-4
TGTGCCACCTCGGGACGGGCGGAAAAACTGTTTTTT
CATSGRAEKLFF
>12|NA|NA|TRBV28|TRBJ1-2
TGTGCCAGCAGAACCCGACACTATGGCTACACCTTC
CASRTRHYGYTF
>15|many|NA|TRBV6-1|TRBJ2-4
TGTGCCAGCAGTGATAGCGGAGTAGCCAAAAACATTCAGTACTTC
CASSDSGVAKNIQYF
>13|NA|NA|TRBV6-4|TRBJ1-5
TGTGCCAGCAGCCTCGACAGGAATCAGCCCCAGCATTTT
CASSLDRNQPQHF
>13|NA|NA|TRBV6-4|TRBJ2-3
TGTGCCAGCAGCAGGGATATCACAGATACGCAGTATTTT
CASSRDITDTQYF
>12|NA|NA|TRBV5-1|TRBJ2-5
TGCGCCAGCGGGACACCACAAGAGACCCAGTACTTC
CASGTPQETQYF
>13|NA|NA|TRBV6-5|TRBJ2-2
TGTGCCAGCAGGACAGGGAGGGCCGGGGAGCTGTTTTTT
CASRTGRAGELFF
>16|NA|NA|TRBV11-2|TRBJ1-1
TGTGCCAGCAGCTTAAATAGCGCAGGGGCGAACACTGAAGCTTTCTTT
CASSLNSAGANTEAFF
>12|NA|TRBD1|TRBV6-6|TRBJ1-2
TGTGCCAGCAGTTGGGACAGCTATGGCTACACCTTC
CASSWDSYGYTF
>14|NA|TRBD1|TRBV12-5|TRBJ1-2
TGTGCTAGTTTTACAGGGGTGGAGAACTATGGCTACACCTTC
CASFTGVENYGYTF
>10|NA|NA|TRBV12-3/TRBV12-4|TRBJ2-1
TGTGCCAGCAGTTTGGGTGAGCAGTTCTTC
CASSLGEQFF
>13|NA|NA|TRBV9|TRBJ1-2
TGTGCCAGCAGCGTAGCTGAGAACTATGGCTACACCTTC
CASSVAENYGYTF
>15|NA|TRBD2|TRBV15|TRBJ2-7
TGTGCCACCAGCAGAGTTAGCGGGGGGCCCCACGAGCAGTACTTC
CATSRVSGGPHEQYF
>14|NA|TRBD1|TRBV19|TRBJ1-1
TGTGCCAGTAGCTCAGGGGGGGGGAACACTGAAGCTTTCTTT
CASSSGGGNTEAFF
>14|NA|TRBD1|TRBV19|TRBJ1-2
TGTGCCAGTAGCCCGACAGGGAGTGGCTATGGCTACACCTTC
CASSPTGSGYGYTF
>15|NA|TRBD1|TRBV7-2|TRBJ1-6
TGTGCCAGCAGCTCTAGCAGACAGGGTTTCTCACCCCTCCACTTT
CASSSSRQGFSPLHF
>14|NA|TRBD2|TRBV24-1|TRBJ2-3
TGTGCCACCAGCCCCACCGGGGGGTCAGATACGCAGTATTTT
CATSPTGGSDTQYF
>17|NA|TRBD2|TRBV4-1|TRBJ2-3
TGCGCCAGCAGCCAGGACTATCTAGCGGGGGCTACAGATACGCAGTATTTT
CASSQDYLAGATDTQYF
>13|few|NA|TRBV6-5|TRBJ1-1
TGTGCCAGCAGTTACGGACCCGCCACTGAAGCTTTCTTT
CASSYGPATEAFF
>15|NA|NA|TRBV10-2|TRBJ2-7
TGCGCCAGCAGTGCAGGGAAGGGAGTTCACTACGAGCAGTACTTC
CASSAGKGVHYEQYF
>14|NA|NA|TRBV28|TRBJ2-1
TGTGCCAGCAACCGGGCGGGGACCTACAATGAGCAGTTCTTC
CASNRAGTYNEQFF
>10|NA|NA|TRBV19|TRBJ1-2
TGTGCCAGTAATTACTATGGCTACACCTTC
CASNYYGYTF
>17|NA|NA|TRBV6-1|TRBJ2-4
TGTGCCAGCAGTGAATGGGTGCTAGTTCTAGCCAAAAACATTCAGTACTTC
CASSEWVLVLAKNIQYF
>13|NA|NA|TRBV10-3|TRBJ2-7
TGTGCCACGAGTGGCGGACGGAGCCCCGAGCAGTACTTC
CATSGGRSPEQYF
>14|NA|TRBD2|TRBV28|TRBJ2-2
TGTGCCAGCAGCCCAGCGGGGGCTGCCGGGGAGCTGTTTTTT
CASSPAGAAGELFF
>15|NA|TRBD1|TRBV19|TRBJ2-5
TGTGCCAGTAGGTCCGGGACAGGGACTCAAGAGACCCAGTACTTC
CASRSGTGTQETQYF
>16|NA|TRBD1|TRBV6-5|TRBJ1-1
TGTGCCAGCAGTTACTCTCACAGGGGCGCGAACACTGAAGCTTTCTTT
CASSYSHRGANTEAFF
>15|NA|NA|TRBV4-1|TRBJ1-5
TGCGCCAGCAGCCAAGGGGCGATTAGCAATCAGCCCCAGCATTTT
CASSQGAISNQPQHF
>14|NA|NA|TRBV7-8|TRBJ1-5
TGTGCCAGCAGCGCATCTTTAGGATTTCAGCCCCAGCATTTT
CASSASLGFQPQHF
>14|NA|NA|TRBV27|TRBJ1-1
TGTGCCAGCAGACGGGGAGACTCCAACACTGAAGCTTTCTTT
CASRRGDSNTEAFF
>15|NA|NA|TRBV19|TRBJ1-3
TGTGCCAGTAGGCCGACCACGTGGACTGGAAACACCATATATTTT
CASRPTTWTGNTIYF
>11|NA|NA|TRBV3-1/TRBV3-2|TRBJ2-1
TGTGCCAGCAGGGCCCTCGGTGAGCAGTTCTTC
CASRALGEQFF
>13|NA|NA|TRBV19|TRBJ1-1
TGTGCCACTTTTGCGCGGCCGAACACTGAAGCTTTCTTT
CATFARPNTEAFF
>13|NA|NA|TRBV11-2|TRBJ1-2
TGTGCCAGCAGCCCAAACAATCTCTATGGCTACACCTTC
CASSPNNLYGYTF